This T cell receptor (beta chain) stems from a study of CD8 T cells in ankylosing spondylitis. Study-level points and caveats: Certain motif variants had earlier appeared in reactive arthritis synovial fluid and blood. Several highly homologous variants made up a TCR beta motif, and this motif appeared characteristic of ankylosing spondylitis blood. Researchers report that disease-linked clones proved CD8+ and relatively rare in peripheral blood.

Quantitative barcoded 5'-RACE was used to prepare TCR beta libraries. MiXCR, applied by TCRdb to the 5' RACE reads, yields one record per CDR3 protein. This repertoire shows fewer than 750,000 distinct CDR3 sequences, 15% to 20% found once; its top ten account for around a fifth. Concerning this clonotype itself: Antigen specificity is unknown.

The CDR3 has 11 residues. Germline values: CDR1 SEHNR, CDR2 FQNEAQ (reference sequence). Trimming pared 7 bases from V and 6 bases from J, leaving 8 bases between. This chain connects TRBV7-9 to TRBJ2-3; D not certain. Sequenced: blood, either unsorted or a sorted T cell fraction (not recorded which). The receptor was isolated from a male donor with ankylosing spondylitis. This chain's CDR3 is CASTPLDTQYF. The CDR3 nucleotides are TGTGCCAGCACCCCCCTGGATACGCAGTATTTT.